The sequence of this TCR beta chain was determined in a study of a mutant IDH1 vaccine in newly diagnosed glioma. Turning to the study itself: Prior therapy was radiotherapy, temozolomide, or both; most received both.

Profiled with immunoSEQ multiplex PCR; TCRdb holds only in-frame clones, not every one. The sample lists roughly 70,000 clones, roughly 84% occurring once. Concerning this clone itself: Its specificity is unknown.

Indicated time point: week 11, during vaccination. Vaccination used 300 ug of mutant IDH1 20-mer peptide per dose, with topical imiquimod. Patients carried new grade 3 or 4 IDH1-mutant astrocytomas lacking nuclear ATRX. Per germline, CDR1 LNHDA and CDR2 SQIVND (reference sequence). CDR3 length: 15 residues. The V and J ends lost 4 bases and 4 bases, in that order; junction bases with no gene match: 8. This receptor was taken from a woman aged 45-65 years with glioma. The material was PBMCs, obtained from a glioma patient whose treatment included an IDH1 peptide vaccine. V and J are TRBV19 and TRBJ2-7, with 9 bases fitting TRBD2. The CDR3 DNA follows: TGTGCCAGTAGTACCCCCCTAGCGGGGAAGTACGAGCAGTACTTC. Encoded protein: CASSTPLAGKYEQYF.